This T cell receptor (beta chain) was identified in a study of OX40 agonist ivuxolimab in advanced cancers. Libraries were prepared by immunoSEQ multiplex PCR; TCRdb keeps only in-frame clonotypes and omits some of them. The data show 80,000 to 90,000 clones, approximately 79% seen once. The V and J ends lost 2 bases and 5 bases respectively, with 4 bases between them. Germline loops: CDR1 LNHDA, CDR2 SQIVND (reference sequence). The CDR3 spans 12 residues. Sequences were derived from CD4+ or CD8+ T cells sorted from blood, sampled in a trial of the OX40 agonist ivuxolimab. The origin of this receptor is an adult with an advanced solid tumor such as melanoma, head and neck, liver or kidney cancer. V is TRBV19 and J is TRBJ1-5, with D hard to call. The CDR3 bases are TGTGCCAGTAGTATACAGGATCAGCCCCAGCATTTT. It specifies CASSIQDQPQHF.